The 32 T cell receptor beta chains below all came from one sample that was sequenced in a study of Graves' ophthalmopathy and Graves' hyperthyroidism. RNA transcripts provided the template for amplifying TCR beta CDR3 regions. HTBI primers primed a first-round RT-PCR, and a second-round multiplex PCR followed. TCRdb re-analysed the multiplex PCR reads in MiXCR, keeping a single row per CDR3 protein. The data contain 200,000 to 250,000 distinct CDR3 sequences, about 22% of them singletons. Sequencing was done on a sample of peripheral blood. Receptors were obtained from a woman aged 45-60 years with Graves' ophthalmopathy.

In its sample, this clonotype was seen many times. The chain has TRBV10-3 and TRBJ1-2; 8 nucleotides line up with TRBD1. CDR3 size: 12 residues. J gave up 8 bases and V 6 bases, and 5 bases lay outside the gene matches. The V gene's germline CDR1 is ENHRY and CDR2 SYGVKD. In DNA, the CDR3 is TGTGCCATCAGGAGACAGGGGAGCGGCTACACCTTC. It translates to CAIRRQGSGYTF.

This clonotype was recorded many times. The chain uses TRBV3-1 and TRBJ2-7, with no clear D. V shed 2 bases and J shed 4 bases, with 3 bases lying between them. Germline V gives CDR1 LGHDT, CDR2 YNNKEL (reference sequence). The CDR3 length is 11 residues. This CDR3 is CASSQMYEQYF. The CDR3 DNA follows: TGTGCCAGCAGCCAAATGTACGAGCAGTACTTC.

This clonotype was seen repeatedly, ten times or more. This chain links TRBV2 with TRBJ2-6; D may be TRBD1 (5 bases). The CDR3 extends over 13 amino acids. The V gene's germline CDR1 is SNHLY and CDR2 FYNNEI. V was pared by 11 bases and J by 0 bases, with 8 bases between. CDR3 bases: TGTGCCGGTCAGGGCTCTGGGGCCAACGTCCTGACTTTC. Translated: CAGQGSGANVLTF.

At least ten counts were recorded for this clonotype. The chain carries TRBV6-1 and TRBJ2-4; D might be TRBD1 (5 bases). Germline CDR1 reads MNHNS; CDR2 reads SASEGT. CDR3 length equals 14 residues. The V end was cut by 2 bases, the J end by 0 bases, with 5 bases between. CDR3 coding DNA: TGTGCCAGCAGTGAACAGGGAGCCAAAAACATTCAGTACTTC. Amino acids: CASSEQGAKNIQYF.

This clonotype was detected many times. One junction end does not reproduce the germline sequence, and a read error may be involved. The chain couples TRBV2 to TRBJ1-1, with D possibly being TRBD1 (5 bases). Per germline, CDR1 SNHLY and CDR2 FYNNEI. The CDR3 extends over 13 amino acids. This CDR3 reads CAGSQQALTEAFF. DNA of the CDR3: TGTGCCGGCAGTCAACAGGCTCTCACTGAAGCTTTCTTT.

There are many counts of this clonotype. The V and J genes are TRBV27 and TRBJ2-7; D tentatively fits TRBD1 or TRBD2 (6 bases each). This CDR3 has 13 residues. Deletions cut 8 bases from V and 1 base from J, with 12 bases between. Germline V gene lookup returns CDR1 MNHEY and CDR2 SMNVEV (reference sequence). CDR3 region: CASAPGASYEQYF. The CDR3, as DNA: TGTGCCAGCGCCCCGGGGGCGTCCTACGAGCAGTACTTC.

The chain has TRBV7-2 and TRBJ1-6; perhaps TRBD1 as D (5 bases). This CDR3 has 16 residues. The ends were cut back, 1 base at V and 6 bases at J, with 13 bases in the middle. From germline, CDR1 is SGHTA and CDR2 FQGNSA. In nucleotides, the CDR3 is TGTGCCAGCAGCTTAGTGGCAGGGACTAGTAATTCACCCCTCCACTTT. Encoded protein: CASSLVAGTSNSPLHF. Supplemented by reference TRBV7-2 and TRBJ1-6, the full variable domain reads GAGVSQSPSNKVTEKGKDVELRCDPISGHTALYWYRQSLGQGLEFLIYFQGNSAPDKSGLPSDRFSAERTGGSVSTLTIQRTQQEDSAVYLCASSLVAGTSNSPLHFGNGTRLTVT.

The chain employs TRBV6-1 and TRBJ2-5, with 8 nucleotides matching TRBD1. Germline CDR1 and CDR2: MNHNS and SASEGT. With 6 bases clipped from V and 6 bases from J, the junction kept 3 bases outside the gene matches. The CDR3 loop spans 12 amino acids. The CDR3 DNA sequence: TGTGCCAGCAGGACAGGGGAGAAGACCCAGTACTTC. Protein: CASRTGEKTQYF.

In this sample, this clonotype turned up many times. The J gene is TRBJ2-7, the V gene TRBV6-5, with TRBD1 identical over 7 bases. The V gene's germline CDR1 is MNHEY and CDR2 SVGAGI. The trim removed 6 bases at V and 1 base at J, leaving 3 bases unmatched. This CDR3 contains 13 residues. Written as DNA, the CDR3 is TGTGCCAGCAGCGGGGACAGTTCCTACGAGCAGTACTTC. Residues: CASSGDSSYEQYF.

Ten or more counts support this clonotype. The V call is TRBV7-2, the J call TRBJ2-7; TRBD2 matches at 8 bases. The germline gives CDR1 SGHTA, CDR2 FQGNSA. CDR3 size: 15 residues. The V segment lost 1 base and the J segment 4 bases; nucleotides outside the gene matches: 6. CDR3: CASSLGVSGVYEQYF. CDR3 sequence (DNA): TGTGCCAGCAGCTTAGGGGTTAGCGGGGTATACGAGCAGTACTTC.

This clonotype has at least ten counts. The genes are TRBV28 and TRBJ1-2; D ambiguous. Trimming removed 3 bases at V and 8 bases at J, with 13 bases between. CDR3 length equals 13 residues. Germline CDR1 is MDHEN and CDR2 is SYDVKM. CDR3 amino acids: CASSLRASNGYTF. The CDR3 DNA follows: TGTGCCAGCAGTTTGAGGGCATCGAACGGCTACACCTTC.

The rearrangement joins TRBV7-2 to TRBJ1-1, with no clear D. Looked up from germline, CDR1 is SGHTA and CDR2 is FQGNSA. The CDR3 has 14 residues. V lost 5 bases and J lost 1, with 11 bases in between. As DNA, the CDR3 is TGTGCCAGCAGCCACGGACCGGCGAACACTGAAGCTTTCTTT. Amino acids: CASSHGPANTEAFF.

This clonotype has ten or more counts. This rearrangement joins TRBV6-5 to TRBJ2-3; D remains ambiguous. The CDR3 extends over 13 amino acids. Germline lookup yields CDR1 MNHEY and CDR2 SVGAGI. The V end lost 2 bases, the J end lost 2 bases, and 5 bases lay between the germline ends. CDR3 DNA sequence: TGTGCCAGCAGTTACAGAAACACAGATACGCAGTATTTT. Translated, it gives CASSYRNTDTQYF.

This clonotype showed up many times. The V gene is TRBV28, the J gene TRBJ2-7; D is ambiguous. V was clipped by 5 bases and J by 4 bases, with 6 bases between them. CDR1 MDHEN and CDR2 SYDVKM come from the germline V gene. The CDR3 is made up of 11 amino acids. CDR3 amino acids: CASSLKYEQYF. The CDR3 nucleotides read TGTGCCAGCAGTCTTAAGTACGAGCAGTACTTC.

This chain joins TRBV5-6 and TRBJ2-7, with 11 bases identical to TRBD2. Trimming at V came to 0 bases and at J to 0 bases, leaving 11 bases not matched to a gene. This CDR3 has 19 residues. Germline assignment: CDR1 SGHDT and CDR2 YYEEEE. The CDR3 DNA reads as TGTGCCAGCAGCTTGGGATGGAGTGGACTAGCGGGTAGCTCCTACGAGCAGTACTTC. This encodes CASSLGWSGLAGSSYEQYF.

This clonotype showed up just a few times. This chain connects TRBV20-1 to TRBJ2-2; D unresolved. The CDR3 extends over 12 amino acids. V lost 6 bases and J lost 6, with 11 bases in between. The V gene's germline CDR1 is DFQATT and CDR2 SNEGSKA (reference sequence). The CDR3 protein is CSASRSSGELFF. DNA for the CDR3: TGCAGTGCCTCGAGAAGCTCCGGGGAGCTGTTTTTT.

This chain uses TRBV24-1 with TRBJ1-1; TRBD1 might be the D (5 bases). With 10 bases removed from V and 5 bases from J, the gap between germline ends came to 10 bases. The germline gives CDR1 KGHDR, CDR2 SFDVKD. The CDR3 contains 11 residues. The DNA of the CDR3 is TGTGCCACGAGCCGGGGGACTGAAGCTTTCTTT. Its translation: CATSRGTEAFF.

The J gene is TRBJ2-5, the V gene TRBV10-1; the D is unclear. This CDR3 is 13 amino acids long. From germline, CDR1 is WNHNN and CDR2 SYGVQD (reference sequence). Trimming stripped 6 bases from V and 1 base from J, with 9 bases between. CDR3 coding DNA: TGCGCCAGCAGCGCGCATCCCCAAGAGACCCAGTACTTC. Its protein is CASSAHPQETQYF.

V usage is TRBV6-2 or TRBV6-3 and J usage is TRBJ1-5; 9 bases match TRBD1. The CDR3 is 16 amino acids. Trimming took 0 bases from V and 4 from J; bases not matched to a gene: 4. CDR1 MNHEY and CDR2 SVGEGT come from the germline V gene. The CDR3 DNA reads TGTGCCAGCAGTTACTCGAAGGACAGGGGAAATCAGCCCCAGCATTTT. Protein sequence: CASSYSKDRGNQPQHF.

The chain carries TRBV12-3 or TRBV12-4 and TRBJ1-2; no clear D gene. V lost 3 bases and J lost 7, with 18 bases in between. This CDR3 comprises 15 residues. The CDR3: CASSFQQTSRFGYTF. DNA for the CDR3: TGTGCCAGCAGTTTTCAGCAAACCTCTCGCTTTGGCTACACCTTC.

The chain uses TRBV28 and TRBJ1-1, with TRBD1 as a possible D gene (6 bases). CDR1 MDHEN and CDR2 SYDVKM come from the germline V gene. This CDR3 has 15 residues. V was cut by 4 bases and J by 1 base, with 13 bases left in between. The CDR3 is CASSWGPGSNTEAFF. In nucleotides, the CDR3 is TGTGCCAGCAGTTGGGGGCCAGGATCGAACACTGAAGCTTTCTTT.

This clonotype was seen many times. CDR3 coding DNA: TGTGCCACCCAGGGACGGACCAGAAACACCATATATTTT. Translated, it gives CATQGRTRNTIYF. The chain is built from TRBV6-1 and TRBJ1-3; TRBD1 might be the D (5 bases). Trimming stripped 10 bases from V and 5 bases from J, with 15 bases between. The CDR3 contains 13 residues. From germline, CDR1 is MNHNS and CDR2 SASEGT.

This clonotype has a count of ten or more. The gene calls are TRBV7-3 and TRBJ2-7; weak D call: TRBD2 (5 bases). CDR3 length equals 16 residues. Trimming cost V 10 bases and J 3 bases, with 25 bases left between them. Germline values: CDR1 SGHTA, CDR2 FQGTGA. The CDR3 is CANGKIWEPCLYEQYF. The CDR3 bases are TGTGCCAACGGGAAAATTTGGGAGCCTTGTCTCTACGAGCAGTACTTC.

This clonotype was seen many times. The rearrangement links TRBV6-1 to TRBJ1-2; 9 nucleotides line up with TRBD1. V trimming: 6 bases; J trimming: 8 bases; junction bases outside the gene matches: 4. The germline V gene encodes CDR1 MNHNS and CDR2 SASEGT. The CDR3 is 12 residues long. The CDR3 coding sequence is TGTGCCAGCAGACAGGGGGCTGGGGGCTACACCTTC. Translating gives CASRQGAGGYTF.

This chain joins TRBV5-1 and TRBJ2-5; 8 bases fit TRBD2. The germline CDR1 and CDR2 sequences are SGHRS and YFSETQ. The CDR3 covers 17 residues. V shed 0 bases and J 7 bases; nucleotides not matched to a gene: 14. In DNA, the CDR3 is TGCGCCAGCAGCTTGGATATAGCGGGATTCCCTGGGGGGACCCAGTACTTC. As protein: CASSLDIAGFPGGTQYF.

This clonotype was seen repeatedly, ten times or more. V gene TRBV3-1 combines with J gene TRBJ2-7; TRBD1 matches 7 bases. The CDR3 runs to 14 residues. The J segment lost 8 bases and the V segment lost 4 bases, leaving 11 bases of the junction unmatched. Germline lookup yields CDR1 LGHDT and CDR2 YNNKEL (reference sequence). In DNA, the CDR3 is TGTGCCAGCAGCCTCCACGACAGGGCGGAAAAGCAGTACTTC. Protein product: CASSLHDRAEKQYF.

This clonotype has at least ten counts. The chain's CDR3 is CASSDSTTGYTF. The CDR3 DNA sequence: TGTGCCAGCAGTGACTCCACTACCGGCTACACCTTC. The chain recombines TRBV6-4 with TRBJ1-2; no reliable D call. V was pared by 0 bases and J by 8 bases, with 7 bases between. This CDR3 has 12 amino acids. Germline V gene data show CDR1 as MRHNA and CDR2 as SNTAGT.

This clonotype was detected ten times or more. The chain is built from TRBV6-5 and TRBJ1-1, with D maybe TRBD1 (5 bases). From germline, CDR1 is MNHEY and CDR2 SVGAGI. Trimming cost V 2 bases and J 5 bases, with 15 bases left between them. CDR3 length: 15 residues. This chain's CDR3 is CASSYETGWGTEAFF. The CDR3 DNA is TGTGCCAGCAGTTACGAAACGGGCTGGGGGACTGAAGCTTTCTTT.

This clonotype was found many times. The chain employs TRBV6-1 and TRBJ1-1, with D unclear. This CDR3 has 13 amino acids. CDR1 is MNHNS, CDR2 SASEGT, per germline. V was cut by 3 bases and J by 5 bases, with 10 bases left in between. This CDR3 reads CASSDTGRTEAFF. The CDR3 nucleotides are TGTGCCAGCAGTGATACCGGGAGGACTGAAGCTTTCTTT.

With respect to this clonotype: This may come from a read error, since a much larger clone is one base off. The chain uses TRBV5-1 and TRBJ2-5; 9 nucleotides line up with TRBD1. This CDR3 contains 12 residues. Germline V CDR1 and CDR2: SGHRS, YFSETQ. CDR3 loop: CASTGGEETLYF. The DNA for the CDR3 is TGCGCCAGTACAGGGGGCGAAGAGACCCTGTACTTC.

As regards this clonotype: A single base separates this from a much larger clone, so it may be a read error. The chain is built from TRBV7-2 and TRBJ1-5, with 9 nucleotides matching TRBD1. Germline CDR1 and CDR2: SGHTA and FQGNSA. CDR3 size: 15 residues. Trimming at V came to 1 base and at J to 5 bases, leaving 3 bases not matched to a gene. The CDR3 coding sequence is TGTGCCAGCAGCTTAGGGGACAGGGATGATCAGCCCCAGCATTTT. The encoded protein is CASSLGDRDDQPQHF.

At least ten counts were recorded for this clonotype. The V and J genes are TRBV20-1 and TRBJ2-2, with 8 bases lining up with TRBD2. The CDR3 spans 17 residues. The V segment lost 0 bases and the J segment 0 bases; nucleotides outside the gene matches: 6. Germline V gene lookup returns CDR1 DFQATT and CDR2 SNEGSKA (reference sequence). CDR3 sequence reads: CSARDRTGLANTGELFF. CDR3 sequence (DNA): TGCAGTGCTAGAGATCGTACGGGACTAGCGAACACCGGGGAGCTGTTTTTT.